The T cell receptor (beta chain) described here comes from a study of cytomegalovirus exposure and HLA in healthy donors. General study results and limits: On later analysis, the bulk of CMV-associated TCR beta chains appeared to be HLA-restricted. Previous analysis showed most TCR beta V segments were productive about 90% or about 30% of the time. Reports showed the classifier diagnosing cytomegalovirus status with high specificity and sensitivity.

A remark on this clone: The antigen remains undetermined.

Amplification used 60 Vbeta primers and 13 Jbeta primers. The data were produced by immunoSEQ multiplex PCR, yet TCRdb's version contains in-frame clones alone and is incomplete. Altogether about 160,000 clones are present, roughly 85% being singletons, with the ten largest covering 1.5%. Per the germline V gene, CDR1 is SGDLS and CDR2 is YYNGEE. The CDR3 is made up of 14 amino acids. V lost 0 bases to trimming and J lost 4 bases, with 10 bases between them. The chain employs TRBV9 and TRBJ1-2, with D unresolved. This TCR was sampled from a male donor in good health and CMV-seronegative. The sample was PBMCs. CDR3 sequence: CASSVVPSGYGYTF. CDR3 bases: TGTGCCAGCAGCGTAGTGCCATCGGGCTATGGCTACACCTTC.